Reported below is one T cell receptor beta chain. There is no known antigen for this receptor. No clone much larger than this one lies a single base away; base qualities are absent. This sample is part of a study of blood T cells in healthy people across ages (dated by TCRdb to the mid-2010s). Concerning the study at large: In model experiments, roughly one uniquely barcoded TCR beta cDNA molecule per two T cells was captured by template switching. The donors were split into four age groups: young (average around 17 years), middle-aged (about 40), aged (62) and long-lived (more than 80). Using deep sequencing normalized with unique cDNA molecular identifiers, the study measured how TCR beta repertoire diversity changes with age. For two donors (one aged 18 to 30 and one aged 80 or older), the study analyzed two additional independent replicas of 1 million unique cDNA reads from the same blood draw.

CDR1 and CDR2 were assigned from the germline V gene as LGHNA and YSLEER. Measured from the cysteine to the phenylalanine, the CDR3 is 17 residues long. The CDR3 DNA has 51 bases and is translated from base 1. The germline ends are 15 bases apart after V is trimmed by 4 bases and J by 0 bases. Donors were a few dozen systemically healthy Caucasian individuals from Russia aged roughly 6 to 95 years. Each donor gave ten milliliters of peripheral blood, collected into EDTA-treated Vacutainer tubes. Ficoll-Paque density-gradient centrifugation was used to isolate PBMCs, with at least 6 million per sample. Trizol reagent was used to extract total RNA from PBMCs, with at least 5 micrograms per sample. For every donor, flow cytometry on a PBMC aliquot measured the percentage of naive CD45RAhigh/CD27high T cells. Results the study describes overall, beyond this receptor: Compared with the aged group, the long-lived group had more naive CD4+ T cells, fewer expanded clones and increased TCR diversity, a pattern suggesting age selection. Observed TCR beta diversity correlated strongly with the percentage of naive T cells measured by flow cytometry. As age increased, observed TCR beta diversity per million T cells dropped in a roughly linear way, and a significant reduction was already evident by age about 40. Because donor CMV infection status was unknown, age-related changes in expanded clonotypes were potentially confounded. Estimates of total diversity based on one million sequenced T cells were considered lower bounds and underestimates. Because profiling used bulk unsorted PBMCs, naive and antigen-experienced compartments could not be compared conclusively.

Libraries were made using 5' RACE. These reads were obtained on an Illumina HiSeq 2500. A second PCR of 7 to 11 cycles was run with a J-beta primer mix and a sample-barcoded 5' primer. A unique molecular identifier was introduced onto each TCR beta cDNA molecule by a template-switch 5' adaptor carrying 12 random nucleotides. Each sample yielded at least 2.5 million CDR3-containing paired-end reads. First-strand cDNA synthesis was performed from all RNA using the Mint cDNA synthesis kit, with priming by a TRBC-specific oligonucleotide. Following uracil-DNA glycosylase treatment, a first 18-cycle PCR with universal primers M1SS and BC2_uni_R was performed on all cDNA. The source study handled its data this way. Normalization of each sample was performed by random selection of 1 million high-quality reads, each carrying a distinct molecular identifier. Reads sharing molecular identifiers were discarded rather than binned into consensus sequences. MiTCR, run with a Q25 quality threshold and the strictest error-elimination algorithm, handled CDR3 identification, clonotype clustering and error correction. A nonparametric unseen species model with Euler transformation was used to estimate a lower bound on total TCR beta diversity. TCRdb trimmed the raw reads at Q25, called clones with MiXCR and kept productive beta chains. Rows merge per CDR3 protein into single entries with the most common DNA and genes. For this entry, the V and J calls and clone size follow TCRdb and not the study's own pipeline. This sample lists about 800,000 distinct CDR3 sequences; around a quarter were detected once. The ten top clones hold under 4% of the sample.

This sample also belongs to another study, concerning T cells of mothers and their children. Per that second paper: The donors were nine systemically healthy Caucasian individuals, made up of three mothers and their six children. cDNA synthesis used all of the extracted RNA, with approximately 1.4 ug of RNA in each 15 ul reaction. Sample barcodes and 2-4 random nucleotides were added via the M1S primer in the second PCR. More than 9 million TCR beta CDR3 reads were obtained from each mother, and roughly 3 million reads were obtained from each child. Thymic selection shapes the output of TCR recombination in a similar way in related and unrelated pairs, and inherited differences have a minor effect. Normalized repertoire overlap was always slightly but never significantly higher in related than unrelated mother-child pairs. No persistent microchimeric T cell clones were detected, at a sensitivity of approximately 90 clones per million clonotypes. The study used deep NGS to compare TCR beta repertoires of mothers and children, seeking features distinguishing related mother-child pairs from unrelated individuals. The mean age was about 37 +/- 4 years for the mothers and around 10 +/- 4 years for the children. After adapter ligation was performed with NEBNext reagents, the libraries were sequenced on an Illumina HiSeq 2000 with 100+100 nt paired-end reads. To prevent cross-contamination, the mother and child libraries were prepared one month apart and sequenced in separate runs. Each donor had between roughly 450,000 and 2,300,000 distinct TCR beta clonotypes identified. Naive TCR beta clonotypes were estimated from low-frequency clonotypes matched to each donor's FACS-determined naive share, without sorting.

The chain uses TRBV4-3 and TRBJ2-2; the D gene assignment is ambiguous. Sample: blood. This clonotype originated in a boy aged 5-17 years in good health. CDR3 loop: CASSRRLALANTGELFF. The DNA sequence is as follows: TGCGCCAGCAGCCGTAGACTGGCGCTCGCGAACACCGGGGAGCTGTTTTTT.